This T cell receptor beta chain derives from a study of blood T cell repertoires in COVID-19. The wider study: Donors in the United States, Italy and Spain gave samples during acute or convalescent COVID-19.

CDR1 and CDR2 from the germline V gene are MNHEY and SVGAGI. Trimming removed 6 bases at V and 1 base at J, with 7 bases between. This CDR3 comprises 14 residues. Repertoires were generated with immunoSEQ multiplex PCR, while TCRdb's copy carries only in-frame clones and drops some. The sample records approximately 170,000 clones, 80% to 90% being singletons. Input material: peripheral blood. This clonotype was obtained from a man between 18 and 29 years old who had recovered from COVID-19. The chain carries TRBV6-5 and TRBJ2-6, with D uncertain. CDR3 in amino acids: CASSPRSGANVLTF. The CDR3 region has the DNA TGTGCCAGCAGCCCCCGGTCTGGGGCCAACGTCCTGACTTTC.